The rows below give T cell receptor beta chains drawn from one sample of a study of shared clonotypes between healthy human individuals. Method: immunoSEQ multiplex PCR; TCRdb's copy keeps in-frame clones and lacks some. The data hold about 610,000 clones, with 97% observed a single time. Sequencing was performed on naive CD4+ T cells sorted from blood. These receptors all stem from a woman aged 25 to 39 in good health. Both conserved end residues are part of each CDR3. The D gene is left open where the match is weak. Clone size is stated in some rows and not others, as once, few, many or a class when expanded.

j_call	d_call	v_call	cdr3_length	clone_size	cdr3_nt	cdr3_aa
TRBJ1-1	-	TRBV11-2	13	-	TGTGCCAGCTTGCAAACGGGGGGAACTGAAGCTTTCTTT	CASLQTGGTEAFF
TRBJ2-1	TRBD2	TRBV9	15	-	TGTGCCAGCAGCGTAGAACTAGCGGGAGGGAGTGAGCAGTTCTTC	CASSVELAGGSEQFF
TRBJ1-1	-	TRBV29-1	14	-	TGCAGCGTTGAAATGGCAGGGAAGAACACTGAAGCTTTCTTT	CSVEMAGKNTEAFF
TRBJ2-1	TRBD2	TRBV28	14	-	TGTGCCAGCAACCGACTAGCGGGAGTGCTTGAGCAGTTCTTC	CASNRLAGVLEQFF
TRBJ2-5	-	TRBV19	14	-	TGTGCCAGTAGTATCATGGGGGCTGGTCGGGAGCAGTACTTC	CASSIMGAGREQYF
TRBJ2-7	-	TRBV5-1	15	-	TGCGCCAGCAGCCCCCTGGACAGAACCCCCTACGAGCAGTACTTC	CASSPLDRTPYEQYF
TRBJ1-3	TRBD1	TRBV4-2	17	-	TGTGCCAGCAGCCAAGCCGTCTTACAGGGGGCTGGAAACACCATATATTTT	CASSQAVLQGAGNTIYF
TRBJ2-7	TRBD1	TRBV7-3	15	-	TGTGCCAGCAGCCTCCGGACAGGGGGGGTCGACGAGCAGTACTTC	CASSLRTGGVDEQYF
TRBJ1-2	-	TRBV7-9	14	-	TGTGCCAGCAGCTTAGGGGGAGGGGACTATGGCTACACCTTC	CASSLGGGDYGYTF
TRBJ2-1	TRBD2	TRBV5-1	16	-	TGCGCCAGCAGCTTGGAGGCTTCTAGCGGAAACAATGAGCAGTTCTTC	CASSLEASSGNNEQFF
TRBJ2-7	-	TRBV5-5	14	once	TGTGCCAGCACCCTGGGGGTGGGGACCTACGAGCAGTACTTC	CASTLGVGTYEQYF
TRBJ1-1	-	TRBV6-5	13	-	TGTGCCATCCGGGACACCCTGAACACTGAAGCTTTCTTT	CAIRDTLNTEAFF
TRBJ2-7	-	TRBV13	15	-	TGTGCCAGCAGCTTCACCGGGACTCACTCCTACGAGCAGTACTTC	CASSFTGTHSYEQYF
TRBJ2-3	-	TRBV11-3	14	-	TGTGCCAGCAGCTTAGTGCAGGGGTCAGATACGCAGTATTTT	CASSLVQGSDTQYF
TRBJ1-4	-	TRBV30	13	-	TGTGCCTGGGCTTCACAAGAAGGTGAAAAACTGTTTTTT	CAWASQEGEKLFF
TRBJ1-2	TRBD1	TRBV5-1	17	-	TGCGCCAGCAGCTTGGTAGCCGGGACAGGAGAAGCATATGGCTACACCTTC	CASSLVAGTGEAYGYTF
TRBJ1-2	-	TRBV7-4	15	-	TGTGCCAGCAGCTTCCGGGGGCCTAACACCTATGGCTACACCTTC	CASSFRGPNTYGYTF